This T cell receptor (beta chain) was retrieved from a study of blood T cell repertoires in COVID-19. Across the whole study: The cDNA or gDNA used as material had been derived from T cells, B-cell-depleted T cells, or PBMCs.

The CDR3 is made up of 12 amino acids. From germline, CDR1 is SEHNR and CDR2 FQNEAQ (reference sequence). The V and J ends lost 4 bases and 8 bases respectively, with 10 bases between them. Methods used by the authors: For nucleated cells, counts were estimated from reference gene primer amplification. Profiled with immunoSEQ multiplex PCR; TCRdb holds only in-frame clones, not every one. V and J calls and clone size are copied from that table; D and trimming were computed from the DNA. Of a few hundred thousand clones in the sample, over 75% were seen once. Patients in Seattle were enrolled during active infection, then followed longitudinally.

This clonotype was obtained from a human donor with COVID-19, enrolled during active disease. The donor label of this sample is uncertain. This chain joins TRBV7-9 and TRBJ2-3; D might be TRBD2 (6 bases). The sequenced sample was peripheral blood. CDR3 protein: CASSWDFGTQYF. In nucleotides, the CDR3 is TGTGCCAGCAGCTGGGACTTTGGTACGCAGTATTTT.